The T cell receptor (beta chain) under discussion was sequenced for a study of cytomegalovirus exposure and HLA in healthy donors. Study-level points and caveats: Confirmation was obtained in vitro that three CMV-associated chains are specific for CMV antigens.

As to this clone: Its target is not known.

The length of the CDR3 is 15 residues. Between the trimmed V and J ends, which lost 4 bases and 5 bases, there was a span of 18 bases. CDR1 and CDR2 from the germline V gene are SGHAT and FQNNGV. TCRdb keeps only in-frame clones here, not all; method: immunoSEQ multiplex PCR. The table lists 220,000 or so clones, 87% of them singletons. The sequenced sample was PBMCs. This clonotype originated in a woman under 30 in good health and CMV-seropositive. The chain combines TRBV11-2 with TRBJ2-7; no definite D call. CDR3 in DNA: TGTGCCAGCAGCTCGGCCCCGGCAGGCGATGACGAGCAGTACTTC. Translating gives CASSSAPAGDDEQYF.